Listed below are T cell receptor beta chains from one sample, sequenced in a study of T-cell memory formation after mild COVID-19. TCRdb used MiXCR to reprocess the 5' RACE reads, holding one entry per CDR3 protein. The data show 550,000 to 600,000 distinct CDR3 sequences, with 20% to 25% seen just once and under 8.5% held by the top ten. Sequenced input: PBMCs or a T cell subset sorted from them (not recorded which). The receptors stem from an adult woman who had mild COVID-19 (a few samples of this study predate the infection). Cell type and time point are not known. CDR3s include the opening cysteine and the closing phenylalanine or tryptophan. The order of the fields is CDR3 length, D gene, J gene, clone size, V gene, CDR3 DNA, CDR3 protein. A D gene is named only where the DNA matches it firmly. Clone sizes are given selectively: once, few, many, or a class where the clone is expanded.

14 NA TRBJ2-5 few TRBV11-2 TGTGCCAGCAGCTTAGAATTGGCGGGGCAGACCCAGTACTTC CASSLELAGQTQYF
14 TRBD2 TRBJ2-5 few TRBV4-2 TGTGCCAGCAGCCAAGATCGGGGGGTTGAGACCCAGTACTTC CASSQDRGVETQYF
15 TRBD1 TRBJ1-2 few TRBV6-5 TGTGCCAGCAGTACTGGGACAGCAGCTAACTATGGCTACACCTTC CASSTGTAANYGYTF
14 TRBD1 TRBJ2-2 few TRBV7-2 TGTGCCAGCAGCTCCGGGACAGTAGCCGGGGAGCTGTTTTTT CASSSGTVAGELFF
15 TRBD2 TRBJ2-1 NA TRBV4-3 TGCGCCAGCAGCCAAGGGGGACTAGCTGGTGGTGAGCAGTTCTTC CASSQGGLAGGEQFF
15 NA TRBJ2-1 many TRBV7-9 TGTGCCAGCAGCTTAGCAGGCGGGCGGTACAGTGAGCAGTTCTTC CASSLAGGRYSEQFF
15 NA TRBJ2-6 NA TRBV5-1 TGCGCCAGCAGCGCAGACAGCTCTGGGGCCAACGTCCTGACTTTC CASSADSSGANVLTF
17 TRBD2 TRBJ2-2 NA TRBV24-1 TGTGCCACCAGTGCACCCGGACTAGCGGGGACGATGGGGGAGCTGTTTTTT CATSAPGLAGTMGELFF
16 NA TRBJ2-2 few TRBV9 TGTGCCAGCAGCGTATCCTCGGGAGTCCTGGCCGGGGAGCTGTTTTTT CASSVSSGVLAGELFF
13 NA TRBJ2-4 few TRBV19 TGTGCCAGTAGTCCGGGTCTATGGCACATTCAGTACTTC CASSPGLWHIQYF
14 NA TRBJ2-2 many TRBV3-1 TGTGCCAGCAGCCGTCCCAATGGGGCCGGGGAGCTGTTTTTT CASSRPNGAGELFF
13 NA TRBJ1-5 few TRBV12-3/TRBV12-4 TGTGCCAGCACTATTGGGGTGGGCCAGCCCCAGCATTTT CASTIGVGQPQHF
16 NA TRBJ2-6 few TRBV12-3/TRBV12-4 TGTGCCAGCAGTTCCGGACAAAGCTCTGGGGCCAACGTCCTGACTTTC CASSSGQSSGANVLTF
16 NA TRBJ1-6 NA TRBV27 TGTGCCAGCAGCACCGGGCGGGTATTCCCCAATTCACCCCTCCACTTT CASSTGRVFPNSPLHF
14 TRBD1 TRBJ2-3 NA TRBV9 TGTGCCAGCAGCGTGGGACAGGCCACAGATACGCAGTATTTT CASSVGQATDTQYF
16 NA TRBJ2-7 NA TRBV11-1 TGTGCCAGCAGCTCGATCTACGGACGCGGCTCCTACGAGCAGTACTTC CASSSIYGRGSYEQYF
14 NA TRBJ2-1 many TRBV6-2/TRBV6-3 TGTGCCAGCAGTTACGATAGCTCCTACAATGAGCAGTTCTTC CASSYDSSYNEQFF
15 TRBD1 TRBJ2-1 many TRBV20-1 TGCAGTGCTTCCGGGACAGGGTCTCTCTACAATGAGCAGTTCTTC CSASGTGSLYNEQFF
15 TRBD1 TRBJ2-2 NA TRBV19 TGTGCCAGTAGTACCGGGACAGGGTTGGCCGGGGAGCTGTTTTTT CASSTGTGLAGELFF
17 TRBD2 TRBJ2-1 few TRBV20-1 TGCAGTGCTAGGATCAGCGGGAGGGCCTACTCCTACAATGAGCAGTTCTTC CSARISGRAYSYNEQFF
17 NA TRBJ2-3 NA TRBV7-8 TGTGCCAGCAGCTTACAGACCGGGAGAGGGATGGGAGATACGCAGTATTTT CASSLQTGRGMGDTQYF
17 TRBD1 TRBJ1-5 few TRBV6-2/TRBV6-3 TGTGCCAGCAGTTACCCGCTGGGACAGCCGAACAATCAGCCCCAGCATTTT CASSYPLGQPNNQPQHF
15 NA TRBJ2-7 few TRBV7-9 TGTGCCAGCAGCTTAGGTTCTAGCTGGGAGGCCGAGCAGTACTTC CASSLGSSWEAEQYF
11 NA TRBJ2-7 NA TRBV30 TGTGCCTGGAGTATCGGGCTGGAGCAGTACTTC CAWSIGLEQYF
18 TRBD1 TRBJ1-1 NA TRBV12-3/TRBV12-4 TGTGCCAGCAGTTTCATCCCGGGACAGGGGCCTACTAACACTGAAGCTTTCTTT CASSFIPGQGPTNTEAFF
16 TRBD2 TRBJ2-3 few TRBV5-1 TGCGCCAGCAGCTGGACTAGCGGGGAAGGGGGAGATACGCAGTATTTT CASSWTSGEGGDTQYF
17 NA TRBJ1-1 few TRBV11-2 TGTGCCAGCAGCTTCATGGGTACAGGGAGTTTGGGGACTGAAGCTTTCTTT CASSFMGTGSLGTEAFF
15 NA TRBJ2-1 few TRBV20-1 TGCAGTGCTAGAGATTGGACCCACTCCTACAATGAGCAGTTCTTC CSARDWTHSYNEQFF
13 TRBD1 TRBJ2-5 NA TRBV12-3/TRBV12-4 TGTGCCAGCAGTTCCGGACAGGGCCTTCCTCAGTACTTC CASSSGQGLPQYF
11 NA TRBJ2-3 many TRBV6-6 TGTGCCAGCAGTTCACGTGATACGCAGTATTTT CASSSRDTQYF
14 NA TRBJ2-3 few TRBV6-6 TGTGCCAGCAGTTACAGGGCCGAAACAGATACGCAGTATTTT CASSYRAETDTQYF
15 NA TRBJ2-3 NA TRBV20-1 TGCAGTGCTCCTCCGACTAGAGGGTACACAGATACGCAGTATTTT CSAPPTRGYTDTQYF
15 NA TRBJ2-5 NA TRBV10-3 TGTGCCATCAGTGAGCCGCTCGGACAGCAAGAGACCCAGTACTTC CAISEPLGQQETQYF
14 TRBD1 TRBJ2-7 NA TRBV5-1 TGCGCCAGCAGCCGCGACAGGGGAGCCTACGAGCAGTACTTC CASSRDRGAYEQYF
16 NA TRBJ1-1 NA TRBV18 TGTGCCAGCTCACCATCCGACATAGCCATGAACACTGAAGCTTTCTTT CASSPSDIAMNTEAFF
16 NA TRBJ2-3 few TRBV5-5 TGTGCCAGCAGCGGGGCAGGGCCGTCCCCCACAGATACGCAGTATTTT CASSGAGPSPTDTQYF
13 NA TRBJ2-2 NA TRBV12-3/TRBV12-4 TGTGCCAGTCTACCCCTAGTACCCGGGGAGCTGTTTTTT CASLPLVPGELFF
11 NA TRBJ1-2 few TRBV12-3/TRBV12-4 TGTGCCAGCAGTTTAGATCGAGGCTACACCTTC CASSLDRGYTF
14 NA TRBJ2-7 few TRBV12-3/TRBV12-4 TGTGCCAGCAGTCCAGGGGGGGCCAAGGACGAGCAGTACTTC CASSPGGAKDEQYF
16 TRBD1 TRBJ1-4 NA TRBV3-1 TGTGCCAGCAGCCAAGAAGTTGGTACAGGGGTTGAAAAACTGTTTTTT CASSQEVGTGVEKLFF
17 TRBD2 TRBJ2-5 NA TRBV5-1 TGCGCCAGCAGCTTGGGAGGCGGGGGGGCCGTTCAAGAGACCCAGTACTTC CASSLGGGGAVQETQYF
12 NA TRBJ1-1 NA TRBV20-1 TGCAGTGCTAGAAGGTTGAACACTGAAGCTTTCTTT CSARRLNTEAFF
15 NA TRBJ2-5 few TRBV12-3/TRBV12-4 TGTGCCAGCAGTCAGGGACGGACTACCCAAGAGACCCAGTACTTC CASSQGRTTQETQYF
13 TRBD2 TRBJ2-3 few TRBV3-1 TGTGCCAGCAGCCCAAACGGGGGGGATACGCAGTATTTT CASSPNGGDTQYF
14 NA TRBJ2-3 few TRBV24-1 TGTGCCACCAGTGGACGGAGGGGCACAGATACGCAGTATTTT CATSGRRGTDTQYF
9 NA TRBJ2-1 few TRBV29-1 TGCAGCGTTGAAGAAGGGAGAATCTTC CSVEEGRIF
13 TRBD1 TRBJ2-5 NA TRBV29-1 TGCAGCGTTGAAATGGACAGGAAAGAGACCCAGTACTTC CSVEMDRKETQYF
14 NA TRBJ1-1 NA TRBV19 TGTGCCAGTACCCTACGGGTGTTGTACACTGAAGCTTTCTTT CASTLRVLYTEAFF
13 NA TRBJ1-5 few TRBV12-3/TRBV12-4 TGTGCCAGCCGGGACTCGTGGGGCCAGCCCCAGCATTTT CASRDSWGQPQHF
14 NA TRBJ1-6 NA TRBV6-5 TGTGCCAGCAGTTACTCGGGGCTGAATTCACCCCTCCACTTT CASSYSGLNSPLHF
15 TRBD2 TRBJ2-1 few TRBV6-4 TGTGCCAGCAGTACTGAGCGGGGGGACTACAATGAGCAGTTCTTC CASSTERGDYNEQFF
13 NA TRBJ2-7 NA TRBV20-1 TGCAGTGCTAGGGACTCAACCTCCTACGAGCAGTACTTC CSARDSTSYEQYF
14 TRBD1 TRBJ1-2 NA TRBV3-1 TGTGCCAGCAGCCTGAACCGGGACAGCTATGGCTACACCTTC CASSLNRDSYGYTF
16 TRBD2 TRBJ2-3 few TRBV7-6 TGTGCCAGCAGCTTAGCTACGCGGGGGGGCACAGATACGCAGTATTTT CASSLATRGGTDTQYF